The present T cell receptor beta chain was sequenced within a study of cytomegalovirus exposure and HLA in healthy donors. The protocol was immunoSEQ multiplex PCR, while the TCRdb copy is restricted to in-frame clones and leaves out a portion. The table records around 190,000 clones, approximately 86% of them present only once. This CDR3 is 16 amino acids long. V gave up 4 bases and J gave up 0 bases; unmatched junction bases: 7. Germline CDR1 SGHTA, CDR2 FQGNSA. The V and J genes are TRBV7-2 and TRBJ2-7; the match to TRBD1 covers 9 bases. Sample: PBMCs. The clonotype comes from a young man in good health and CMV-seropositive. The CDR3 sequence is CASSSTGGVFSYEQYF. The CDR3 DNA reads TGTGCCAGCAGCTCGACAGGGGGAGTTTTCTCCTACGAGCAGTACTTC.